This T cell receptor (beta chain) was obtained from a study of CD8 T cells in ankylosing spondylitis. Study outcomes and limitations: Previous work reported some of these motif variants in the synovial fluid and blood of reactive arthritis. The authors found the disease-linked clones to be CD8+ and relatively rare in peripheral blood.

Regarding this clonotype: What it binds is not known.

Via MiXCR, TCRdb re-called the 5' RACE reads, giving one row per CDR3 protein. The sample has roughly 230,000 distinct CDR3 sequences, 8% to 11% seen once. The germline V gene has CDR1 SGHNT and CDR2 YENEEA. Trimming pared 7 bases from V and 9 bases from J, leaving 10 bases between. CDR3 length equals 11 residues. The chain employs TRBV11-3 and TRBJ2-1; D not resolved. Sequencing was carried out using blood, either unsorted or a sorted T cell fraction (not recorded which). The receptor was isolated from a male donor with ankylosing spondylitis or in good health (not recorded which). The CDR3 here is CASTPGGEQFF. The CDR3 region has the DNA TGTGCCAGCACCCCGGGTGGTGAGCAGTTCTTC.